Listed below are T cell receptor beta chains from one sample, sequenced in a study of tumor and adjacent non-tumor tissue in lung cancer. TCRdb recomputed calls from the multiplex PCR reads with MiXCR, one row per CDR3 protein. The table lists about 85,000 distinct CDR3 sequences, around 65% of them singletons. Input material: lung tumor tissue. Receptors originate from a man between 65 and 85 years old with non-small cell lung cancer. The CDR3 runs from the conserved cysteine through the conserved F or W. The D gene is left open where the match is weak. Clone sizes are given selectively: once, few, many, or a class where the clone is expanded.

TRBV21-1	TRBJ1-1	-	-	CASTKGQGTNTEAFF	TGTGCCAGTACCAAGGGGCAGGGGACGAACACTGAAGCTTTCTTT
TRBV12-3/TRBV12-4	TRBJ2-7	TRBD1	many	CASSFGQGIDEQYF	TGTGCCAGCAGTTTCGGACAGGGAATCGACGAGCAGTACTTC
TRBV4-2	TRBJ2-7	-	-	CANSPPIGNSYEQYF	TGTGCAAACAGCCCTCCTATAGGGAACTCGTACGAGCAGTACTTC
TRBV5-1	TRBJ2-2	-	-	CARNGGGLSSGELFF	TGCGCCCGCAACGGGGGCGGCCTTAGCTCCGGGGAGCTGTTTTTT
TRBV20-1	TRBJ2-1	TRBD2	many	CSARGLGRGKNEQFF	TGCAGTGCTAGAGGGCTAGGGCGGGGGAAGAATGAGCAGTTCTTC
TRBV20-1	TRBJ1-5	TRBD1	-	CNARKGGTGGRRGNQPQHF	TGCAATGCTAGAAAGGGGGGTACAGGGGGCAGAAGGGGCAATCAGCCCCAGCATTTT
TRBV10-3	TRBJ1-5	TRBD1	once	CAISEKQDREYQPQHF	TGTGCCATCAGTGAGAAACAGGACAGGGAATATCAGCCCCAGCATTTT
TRBV4-1	TRBJ1-1	-	-	CDSSQDSSSLSEAFF	TGCGACAGCAGCCAAGATTCATCATCCTTGTCTGAAGCTTTCTTT
TRBV10-3	TRBJ2-3	-	many	CAISGSPGRDRWDTQYF	TGTGCCATCAGTGGGTCTCCAGGCAGGGACCGCTGGGATACGCAGTATTTT
TRBV12-3/TRBV12-4	TRBJ1-2	-	-	CAIALWTEPNYGYTF	TGTGCCATTGCCCTGTGGACAGAACCTAACTATGGCTACACCTTC
TRBV29-1	TRBJ2-1	-	-	CRVVVRSDEQFF	TGCAGAGTTGTGGTCCGGAGCGATGAGCAGTTCTTC
TRBV6-1	TRBJ2-4	-	many	CASSEALWGGAKNIQYF	TGTGCCAGCAGTGAAGCGCTATGGGGCGGGGCCAAAAACATTCAGTACTTC
TRBV13	TRBJ2-3	-	-	CASSLDEGFREADTQYF	TGTGCCAGCAGCTTAGATGAGGGATTCAGAGAGGCAGATACGCAGTATTTT
TRBV11-2	TRBJ2-3	-	-	CASGFDGIVADTQYF	TGTGCAAGCGGCTTCGATGGGATCGTGGCAGATACGCAGTATTTT
TRBV20-1	TRBJ2-1	TRBD2	-	CSASLTSRRICEQFF	TGCAGTGCTAGCCTGACTAGCAGGAGGATCTGTGAGCAGTTCTTC
TRBV28	TRBJ1-5	TRBD1	medium-sized	CASSFRVQGDQPQHF	TGTGCCAGCAGTTTCAGGGTTCAGGGGGATCAGCCCCAGCATTTT
TRBV4-2	TRBJ2-7	-	few	CASSQVSSRPYEQYF	TGTGCCAGCAGCCAAGTGTCTAGCAGACCCTACGAGCAATACTTT
TRBV4-1	TRBJ1-1	-	many	CASSQDYQGNTEAFF	TGCGCCAGCAGCCAAGATTACCAAGGGAACACTGAAGCTTTCTTT
TRBV6-1	TRBJ2-5	-	-	CDSNVMFWETQYF	TGTGACAGCAATGTCATGTTTTGGGAGACCCAGTACTTC
TRBV28	TRBJ1-5	TRBD1	-	CASSDYRGSQVQPQHF	TGTGCCAGCAGTGATTACAGGGGGTCCCAAGTCCAGCCCCAGCATTTT